A selection of T cell receptor beta chains follows, all from one sample in a study of Ad26.COV2.S vaccination and SARS-CoV-2 variants. Sequencing used immunoSEQ multiplex PCR; TCRdb keeps in-frame clones, though not all of them. Of 300,000 to 450,000 clones listed, approximately 84% are singletons. Sequenced material: peripheral blood, taken in a trial of Ad26.COV2.S vaccine versus placebo. All receptors come from a person between 18 and 60 years old who received the Ad26.COV2.S COVID-19 vaccine or a placebo. Each CDR3 is given without its conserved first and last residue. A D gene is named only where the DNA matches it firmly. Size is omitted from some rows. Given values are once, few, many or a class for expanded clones.

D,V,size,length,CDR3
-,TRBV7-2,-,14,ASSLGGSSGNQPQH
TRBD1,TRBV18,-,15,ASSPKDRGHLGETQY
-,TRBV6-2/TRBV6-3,-,12,ASSYSFQGHTIY
-,TRBV7-9,few,14,ASSLEGRGRFTEAF
-,TRBV4-1,-,15,ASSPAPYRPLREKLF
TRBD1,TRBV19,-,17,ASSTRDRGIAGDYNEQF
-,TRBV5-1,-,10,ASSSGEETQY
TRBD2,TRBV11-2,-,16,ASSSRTSGRGYTGELF
TRBD2,TRBV27,-,16,ASSLAPGLGSSYNEQF
-,TRBV2,-,11,ASSDRDQETQY
TRBD2,TRBV25-1,-,16,ASSDMGMTSGFEETQY
-,TRBV5-1,-,15,ASSLAGLSGDTGELF
-,TRBV7-6,-,12,ASSLGGSADKLF
-,TRBV25-1,-,12,ASSQIDADYGYT
-,TRBV9,-,11,ASSVGTYNEQF
TRBD1,TRBV4-3,-,14,ASSSLGTVNNSPLH
TRBD1,TRBV10-3,-,12,AISPRTGSNGYT
TRBD1,TRBV24-1,once,11,ATSDTDREEAF
-,TRBV27,-,15,ASSPGQRRSYSYEQY
TRBD1,TRBV9,-,14,ASSVATGRDTGELF
TRBD2,TRBV3-1/TRBV3-2,-,13,ASSRWTSGMDEQF
TRBD1,TRBV27,-,13,ASGSRGIGTDTQY
-,TRBV30,-,11,AWSPVANYGYT
-,TRBV6-5,-,11,ASRDSGAYGYT
-,TRBV5-1,-,13,ASSLARSTANVLT
-,TRBV28,-,12,ASSYPAENTEAF
-,TRBV4-3,once,13,ASSPRLGRIYEQY
-,TRBV9,-,13,ASSQPTGFLYGYT
-,TRBV11-3,-,14,ASSFDLETRTGELF
-,TRBV7-9,many,14,ASSLGRGGRTDTQY
TRBD2,TRBV25-1,-,14,ASSEGIGLDQETQY
-,TRBV3-1/TRBV3-2,once,12,ASSQAHSNQPQH
-,TRBV6-2/TRBV6-3,few,13,ASSYHTQGAETQY
-,TRBV6-2/TRBV6-3,-,12,ASSFYGEYQPQH
TRBD2,TRBV7-7,-,13,ASSLGTSFQETQY
-,TRBV15,-,12,ATSRDLRNTEAF
-,TRBV5-4,once,11,ASSPVTGFEQY
-,TRBV3-1/TRBV3-2,-,12,ASSQEETNEKLF
-,TRBV28,-,11,ASSRDRVYGYT
TRBD2,TRBV2,-,14,ASSEVGAGSTDTQY
-,TRBV3-1/TRBV3-2,once,15,ASSPGLGSRVSEKLF
TRBD2,TRBV11-2,-,16,ASSRRLAGGRDTDTQY
-,TRBV7-9,once,11,ASSSGTRYEQY
-,TRBV19,-,15,ASSFQSAYYSNQPQH
-,TRBV27,-,13,ASSFRYPNTGELF
-,TRBV6-5,-,11,ASRMTEQETQY